This entry features one TCR beta chain sequence. Its antigen is not identified. The length of the CDR3 is 12 residues. CDR1 and CDR2 (germline): SEHNR, FQNEAQ (reference sequence). Trimming shortened V by 2 bases and J by 6 bases, and 6 bases separated the two germline ends. The data belong to a study of T cell responses to AZD1222 COVID-19 vaccine. Study-level points and caveats: Donors were largely white British and mainly female; clonal diversity was possibly underestimated.

The repertoire was sequenced with immunoSEQ multiplex PCR; TCRdb's copy has only in-frame clones and lacks some. Of about 99,000 clones listed, more than 85% are singletons. This clonotype was sampled from an adult who received the AZD1222 COVID-19 vaccine. This specimen was peripheral blood, taken 28 days after the second AZD1222 dose. This rearrangement joins TRBV7-9 to TRBJ2-3; D uncertain. The CDR3 DNA sequence: TGTGCCAGCAGCTTACCAGTTGATACGCAGTATTTT. This sequence encodes CASSLPVDTQYF.